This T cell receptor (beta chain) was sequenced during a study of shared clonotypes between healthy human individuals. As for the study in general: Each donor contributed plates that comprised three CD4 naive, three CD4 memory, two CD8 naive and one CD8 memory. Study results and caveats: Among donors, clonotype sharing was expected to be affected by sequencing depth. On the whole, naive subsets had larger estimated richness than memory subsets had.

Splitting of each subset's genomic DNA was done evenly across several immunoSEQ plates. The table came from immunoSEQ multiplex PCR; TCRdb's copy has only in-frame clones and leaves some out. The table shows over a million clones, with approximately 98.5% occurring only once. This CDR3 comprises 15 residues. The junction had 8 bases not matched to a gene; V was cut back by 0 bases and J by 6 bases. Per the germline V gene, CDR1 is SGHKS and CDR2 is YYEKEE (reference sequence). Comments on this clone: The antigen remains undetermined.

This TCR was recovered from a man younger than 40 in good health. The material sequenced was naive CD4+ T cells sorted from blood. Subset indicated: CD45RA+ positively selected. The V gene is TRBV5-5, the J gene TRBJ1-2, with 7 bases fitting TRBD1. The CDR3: CASSLDRATGNGYTF. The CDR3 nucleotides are TGTGCCAGCAGCTTGGACCGTGCGACAGGGAATGGCTACACCTTC. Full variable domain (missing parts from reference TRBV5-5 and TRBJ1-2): DAGVTQSPTHLIKTRGQQVTLRCSPISGHKSVSWYQQVLGQGPQFIFQYYEKEERGRGNFPDRFSARQFPNYSSELNVNALLLGDSALYLCASSLDRATGNGYTFGSGTRLTVV.